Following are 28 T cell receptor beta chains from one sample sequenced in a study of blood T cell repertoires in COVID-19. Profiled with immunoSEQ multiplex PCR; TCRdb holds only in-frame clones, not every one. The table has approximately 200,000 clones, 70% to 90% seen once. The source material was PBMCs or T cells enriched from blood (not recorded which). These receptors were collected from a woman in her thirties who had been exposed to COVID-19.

The CDR3 is CASSVGLGDGNYGYTF. CDR3 DNA: TGTGCCAGCAGCGTAGGTTTAGGGGATGGGAACTATGGCTACACCTTC. V usage is TRBV9 and J usage is TRBJ1-2; D is perhaps TRBD1 (5 bases). CDR3 length: 16 amino acids. Germline CDR1 and CDR2: SGDLS and YYNGEE. V was clipped by 0 bases and J by 2 bases, with 14 bases between them. The whole variable domain, filled in from reference TRBV9 and TRBJ1-2, reads DSGVTQTPKHLITATGQRVTLRCSPRSGDLSVYWYQQSLDQGLQFLIQYYNGEERAKGNILERFSAQQFPDLHSELNLSSLELGDSALYFCASSVGLGDGNYGYTFGSGTRLTVV.

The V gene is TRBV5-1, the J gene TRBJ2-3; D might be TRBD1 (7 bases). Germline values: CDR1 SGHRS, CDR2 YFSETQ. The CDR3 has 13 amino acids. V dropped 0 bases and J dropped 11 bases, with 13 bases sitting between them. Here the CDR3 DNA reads TGCGCCAGCAGCTTGGATGGAGGGGGCATGCAGTATTTT. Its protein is CASSLDGGGMQYF.

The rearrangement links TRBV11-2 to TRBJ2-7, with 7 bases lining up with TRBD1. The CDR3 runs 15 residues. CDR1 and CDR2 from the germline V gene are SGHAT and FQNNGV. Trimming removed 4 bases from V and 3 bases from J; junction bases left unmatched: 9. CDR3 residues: CASSYSQGEYYEQYF. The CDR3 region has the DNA TGTGCCAGCAGCTACTCTCAGGGGGAGTACTACGAGCAGTACTTC.

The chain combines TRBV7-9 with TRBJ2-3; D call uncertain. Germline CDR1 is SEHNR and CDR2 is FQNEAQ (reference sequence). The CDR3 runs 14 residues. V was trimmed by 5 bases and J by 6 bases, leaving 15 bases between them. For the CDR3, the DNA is TGTGCCAGCAGCCAAGGCCCCGAACAGGATACGCAGTATTTT. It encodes CASSQGPEQDTQYF.

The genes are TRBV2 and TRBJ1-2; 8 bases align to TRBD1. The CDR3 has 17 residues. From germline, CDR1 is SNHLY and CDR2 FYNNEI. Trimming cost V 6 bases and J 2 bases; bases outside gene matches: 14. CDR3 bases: TGTGCCAGCAGCGTACACCCCGGACAGGGAAGGAACTATGGCTACACCTTC. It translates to CASSVHPGQGRNYGYTF.

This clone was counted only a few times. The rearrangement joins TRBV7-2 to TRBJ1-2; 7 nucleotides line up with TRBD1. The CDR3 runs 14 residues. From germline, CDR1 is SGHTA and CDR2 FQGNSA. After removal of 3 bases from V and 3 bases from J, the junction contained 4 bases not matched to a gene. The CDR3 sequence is CASSLGTAYYGYTF. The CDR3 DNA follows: TGTGCCAGCAGCTTGGGGACAGCATACTATGGCTACACCTTC. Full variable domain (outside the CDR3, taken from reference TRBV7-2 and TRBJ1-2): GAGVSQSPSNKVTEKGKDVELRCDPISGHTALYWYRQSLGQGLEFLIYFQGNSAPDKSGLPSDRFSAERTGGSVSTLTIQRTQQEDSAVYLCASSLGTAYYGYTFGSGTRLTVV.

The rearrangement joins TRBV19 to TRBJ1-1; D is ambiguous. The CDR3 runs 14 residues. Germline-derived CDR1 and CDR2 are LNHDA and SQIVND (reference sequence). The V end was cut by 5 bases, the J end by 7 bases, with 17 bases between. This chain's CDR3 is CASSPNTALGEAFF. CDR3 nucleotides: TGTGCCAGTAGTCCAAACACAGCCCTCGGTGAAGCTTTCTTT.

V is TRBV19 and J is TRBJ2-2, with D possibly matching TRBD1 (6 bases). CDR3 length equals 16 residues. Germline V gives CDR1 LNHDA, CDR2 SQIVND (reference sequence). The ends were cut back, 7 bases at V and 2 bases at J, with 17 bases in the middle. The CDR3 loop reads CASTGYGTLNTGELFF. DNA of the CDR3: TGTGCCAGTACCGGATACGGGACACTTAACACCGGGGAGCTGTTTTTT.

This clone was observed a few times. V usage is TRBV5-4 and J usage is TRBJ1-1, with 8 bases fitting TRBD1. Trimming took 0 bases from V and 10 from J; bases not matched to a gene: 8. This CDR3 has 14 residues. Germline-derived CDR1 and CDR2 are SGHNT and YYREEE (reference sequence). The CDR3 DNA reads TGTGCCAGCAGCTTGGACCAGGGGGCTGGTCGAGCTTTCTTT. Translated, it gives CASSLDQGAGRAFF.

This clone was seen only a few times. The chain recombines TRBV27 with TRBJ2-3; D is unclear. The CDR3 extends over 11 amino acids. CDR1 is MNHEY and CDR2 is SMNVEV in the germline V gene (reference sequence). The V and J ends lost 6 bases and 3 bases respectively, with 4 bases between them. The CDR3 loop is CASRSTDTQYF. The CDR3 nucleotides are TGTGCCAGCAGGTCGACAGATACGCAGTATTTT.

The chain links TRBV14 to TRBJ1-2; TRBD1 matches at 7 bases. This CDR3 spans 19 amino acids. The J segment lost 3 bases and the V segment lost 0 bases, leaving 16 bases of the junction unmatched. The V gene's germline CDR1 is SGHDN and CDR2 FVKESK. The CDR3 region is CASSQDVPGVGQTDYGYTF. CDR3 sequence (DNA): TGTGCCAGCAGCCAAGATGTCCCCGGGGTGGGACAGACGGACTATGGCTACACCTTC.

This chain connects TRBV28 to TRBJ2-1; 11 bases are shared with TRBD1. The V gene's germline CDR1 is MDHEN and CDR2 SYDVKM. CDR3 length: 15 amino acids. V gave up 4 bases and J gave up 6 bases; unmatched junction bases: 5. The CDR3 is CASSWPGTGGNEQFF. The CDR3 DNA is TGTGCCAGCAGTTGGCCGGGGACAGGGGGCAATGAGCAGTTCTTC.

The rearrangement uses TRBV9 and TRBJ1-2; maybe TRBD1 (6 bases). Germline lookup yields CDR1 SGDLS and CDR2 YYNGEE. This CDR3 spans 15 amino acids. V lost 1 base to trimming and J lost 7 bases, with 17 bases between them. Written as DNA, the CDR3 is TGTGCCAGCAGCGTAAGCCTTGGGACATATTCTGGCTACACCTTC. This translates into CASSVSLGTYSGYTF.

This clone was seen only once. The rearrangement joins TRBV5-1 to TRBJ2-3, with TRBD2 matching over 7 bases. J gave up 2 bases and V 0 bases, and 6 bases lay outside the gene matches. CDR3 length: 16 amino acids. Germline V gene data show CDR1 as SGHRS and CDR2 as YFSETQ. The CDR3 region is CASSLDSGAPTDTQYF. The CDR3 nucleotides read TGCGCCAGCAGCTTGGACAGCGGGGCCCCCACAGATACGCAGTATTTT.

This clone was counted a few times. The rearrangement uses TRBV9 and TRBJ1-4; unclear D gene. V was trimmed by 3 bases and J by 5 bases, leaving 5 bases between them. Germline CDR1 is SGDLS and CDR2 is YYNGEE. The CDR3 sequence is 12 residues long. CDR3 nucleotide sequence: TGTGCCAGCAGCGGAGGAAATGAAAAACTGTTTTTT. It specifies CASSGGNEKLFF.

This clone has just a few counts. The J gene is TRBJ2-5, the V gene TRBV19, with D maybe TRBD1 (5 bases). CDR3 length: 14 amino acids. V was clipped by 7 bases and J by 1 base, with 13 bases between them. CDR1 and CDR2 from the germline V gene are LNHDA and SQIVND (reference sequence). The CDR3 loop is CASTAYDSQETQYF. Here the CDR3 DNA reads TGTGCCAGTACTGCTTATGACAGCCAAGAGACCCAGTACTTC.

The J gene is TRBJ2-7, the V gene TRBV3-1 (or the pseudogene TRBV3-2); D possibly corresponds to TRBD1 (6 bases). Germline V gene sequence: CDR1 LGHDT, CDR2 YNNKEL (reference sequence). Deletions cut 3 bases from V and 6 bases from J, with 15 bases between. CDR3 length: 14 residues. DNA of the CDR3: TGTGCCAGCAGCCACGGGACATCCACCGGCGAGCAGTACTTC. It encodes CASSHGTSTGEQYF.

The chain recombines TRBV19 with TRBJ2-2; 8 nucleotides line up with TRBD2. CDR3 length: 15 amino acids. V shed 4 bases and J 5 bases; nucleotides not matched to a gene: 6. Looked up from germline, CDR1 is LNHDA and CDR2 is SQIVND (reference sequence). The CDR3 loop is CASSTQAGVTGELFF. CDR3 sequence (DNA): TGTGCCAGTAGTACCCAAGCGGGGGTTACCGGGGAGCTGTTTTTT. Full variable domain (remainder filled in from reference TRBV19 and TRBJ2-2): DGGITQSPKYLFRKEGQNVTLSCEQNLNHDAMYWYRQDPGQGLRLIYYSQIVNDFQKGDIAEGYSVSREKKESFPLTVTSAQKNPTAFYLCASSTQAGVTGELFFGEGSRLTVL.

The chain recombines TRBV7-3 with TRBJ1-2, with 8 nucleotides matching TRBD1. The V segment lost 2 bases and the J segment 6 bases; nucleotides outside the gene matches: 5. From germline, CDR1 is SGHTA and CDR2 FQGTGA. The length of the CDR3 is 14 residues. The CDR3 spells CASSLVQGADGYTF. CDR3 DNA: TGTGCCAGCAGCTTAGTCCAGGGGGCGGATGGCTACACCTTC.

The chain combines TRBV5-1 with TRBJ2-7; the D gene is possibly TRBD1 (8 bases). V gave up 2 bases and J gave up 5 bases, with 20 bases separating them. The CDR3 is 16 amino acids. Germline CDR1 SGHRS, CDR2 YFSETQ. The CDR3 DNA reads TGCGCCAGCAGCTTAAGCCCCACAGGGGGGGTCAACGAGCAGTACTTC. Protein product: CASSLSPTGGVNEQYF.

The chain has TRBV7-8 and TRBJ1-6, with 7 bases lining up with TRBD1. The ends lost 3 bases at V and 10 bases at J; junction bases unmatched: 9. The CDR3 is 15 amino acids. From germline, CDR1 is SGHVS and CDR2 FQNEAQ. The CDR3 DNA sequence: TGTGCCAGCAGCTTCACTAACAGGGGAAACTCACCCCTCCACTTT. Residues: CASSFTNRGNSPLHF.

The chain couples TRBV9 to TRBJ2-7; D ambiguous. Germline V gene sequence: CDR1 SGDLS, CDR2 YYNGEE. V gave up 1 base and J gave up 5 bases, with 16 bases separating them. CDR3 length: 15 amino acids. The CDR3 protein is CASSVQSASSDEQYF. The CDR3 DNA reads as TGTGCCAGCAGCGTACAAAGCGCGTCTTCCGACGAGCAGTACTTC.

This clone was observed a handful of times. The CDR3 protein is CATSRQGGHTEAFF. CDR3 in DNA: TGTGCCACCAGCAGACAGGGAGGGCACACTGAAGCTTTCTTT. This chain uses TRBV15 with TRBJ1-1; tentatively, D is TRBD1 (5 bases). The germline gives CDR1 LNHNV, CDR2 YYDKDF (reference sequence). This CDR3 has 14 amino acids. The ends were cut back, 2 bases at V and 3 bases at J, with 10 bases in the middle.

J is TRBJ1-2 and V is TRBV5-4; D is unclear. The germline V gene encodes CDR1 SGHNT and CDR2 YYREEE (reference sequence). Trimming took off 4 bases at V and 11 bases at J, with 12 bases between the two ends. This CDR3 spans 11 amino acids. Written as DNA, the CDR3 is TGTGCCAGCAGCCCGGGGATAGGTTACACCTTC. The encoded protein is CASSPGIGYTF.

This CDR3 reads CASSFIGRGRANEQFF. The CDR3 bases are TGTGCCAGCAGCTTCATCGGGAGGGGACGGGCCAATGAGCAGTTCTTC. The V gene is TRBV5-6, the J gene TRBJ2-1; 8 bases fit TRBD2. V lost 2 bases to trimming and J lost 6 bases; unmatched junction nucleotides: 10. CDR3 length: 16 residues. Germline V lookup: CDR1 SGHDT, CDR2 YYEEEE. The full variable domain, with the rest looked up from reference TRBV5-6 and TRBJ2-1, is DAGVTQSPTHLIKTRGQQVTLRCSPKSGHDTVSWYQQALGQGPQFIFQYYEEEERQRGNFPDRFSGHQFPNYSSELNVNALLLGDSALYLCASSFIGRGRANEQFFGPGTRLTVL.

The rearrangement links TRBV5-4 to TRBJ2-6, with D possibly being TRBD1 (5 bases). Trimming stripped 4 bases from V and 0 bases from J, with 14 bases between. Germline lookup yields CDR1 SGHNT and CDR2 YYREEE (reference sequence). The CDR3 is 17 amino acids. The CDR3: CASSIRQIHSGANVLTF. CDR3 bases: TGTGCCAGCAGCATACGACAGATACACTCTGGGGCCAACGTCCTGACTTTC. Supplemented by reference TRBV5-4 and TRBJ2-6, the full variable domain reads ETGVTQSPTHLIKTRGQQVTLRCSSQSGHNTVSWYQQALGQGPQFIFQYYREEENGRGNFPPRFSGLQFPNYSSELNVNALELDDSALYLCASSIRQIHSGANVLTFGAGSRLTVL.

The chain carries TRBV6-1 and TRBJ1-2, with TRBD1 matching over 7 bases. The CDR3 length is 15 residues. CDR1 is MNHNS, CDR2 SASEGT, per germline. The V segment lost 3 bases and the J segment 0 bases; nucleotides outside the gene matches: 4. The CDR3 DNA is TGTGCCAGCAGTGAGACAGGGCTGACTAACTATGGCTACACCTTC. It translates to CASSETGLTNYGYTF.

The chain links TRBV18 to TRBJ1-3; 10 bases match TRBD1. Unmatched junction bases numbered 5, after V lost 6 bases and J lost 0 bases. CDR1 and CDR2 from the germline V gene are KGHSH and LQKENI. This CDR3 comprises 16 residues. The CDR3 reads CASSRDRGYSGNTIYF. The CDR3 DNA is TGTGCCAGCTCCCGGGACAGGGGATACTCTGGAAACACCATATATTTT.